This T cell receptor (beta chain) was profiled in a study of T-cell reconstitution after alpha-beta-depleted transplantation in children. In this sample, this clonotype turned up many times. The antigen remains unidentified. V lost 2 bases and J lost 5, with 4 bases in between. The length of the CDR3 is 10 residues. CDR1 is SQVTM and CDR2 is ANQGSEA in the germline V gene. Preparation of the TCRbeta library was carried out with unique molecular identifiers. TCRdb itself ran the PCR reads through MiXCR, one entry per CDR3 protein. Of 190,000 or so distinct CDR3 sequences in the sample, roughly 6% were seen once. Points from the study as a whole: Newly generated T cells supplied most T-cell counts and diversity one year post-transplant. Where some patients showed high TCRbeta diversity at day 60, it came from recipient T cells and thymic progenitors that had survived. Reportedly, only several hundred clones from non-depleted graft cells drove alpha-beta T-cell counts at about two months.

The material sequenced was PBMCs, taken before TCRalphabeta/CD19-depleted stem cell transplant. J is TRBJ2-7 and V is TRBV29-1; the D is unclear. The origin of this receptor is a girl under two years old with combined immunodeficiency, due to receive a stem cell transplant. CDR3 residues: CSVELDEQYF. For the CDR3, the DNA is TGCAGCGTTGAACTTGACGAGCAGTACTTC.